Listed below are T cell receptor beta chains from one sample, sequenced in a study of T cells after yellow fever vaccination. TCRdb analysed the 5' RACE reads with MiXCR anew, one entry per CDR3 protein. Seen here are some 350,000 distinct CDR3 sequences, about 6% observed once, and the top ten hold around 16%. Sequencing was performed on PBMCs, taken 5 days after the yellow fever booster vaccination. These receptors originate from a young man who received the YFV17D yellow fever vaccine. Both conserved end residues are part of each CDR3. A D gene is named only where the DNA matches it firmly. Clone sizes are given selectively: once, few, many, or a class where the clone is expanded.

CDR3 length,V gene,clone size,D gene,J gene,CDR3 DNA,CDR3 protein
16,TRBV5-5,few,TRBD1,TRBJ2-3,TGTGCCAGCAGCCCCCCTCGGACAGGGAGCACAGATACGCAGTATTTT,CASSPPRTGSTDTQYF
16,TRBV15,NA,TRBD1,TRBJ1-6,TGTGCCACCAGCAGAGCTGACAGGGCTTTCAATTCACCCCTCCACTTT,CATSRADRAFNSPLHF
11,TRBV20-1,NA,NA,TRBJ2-7,TGCAGTGCTAGGGTCGGGGACGAGCAGTACTTC,CSARVGDEQYF
16,TRBV20-1,many,NA,TRBJ1-6,TGCAGTGCTAGAGACCCGTTTGGCAACCCCGTTTCACCCCTCCACTTT,CSARDPFGNPVSPLHF
16,TRBV19,few,TRBD2,TRBJ2-1,TGTGCCAGTCGTAGTTTCTTAGCGGGCTCCTACAATGAGCAGTTCTTC,CASRSFLAGSYNEQFF
15,TRBV9,many,NA,TRBJ1-6,TGTGCCAGCAGCGTAGGATACTCCTATAATTCACCCCTCCACTTT,CASSVGYSYNSPLHF
18,TRBV23-1,NA,TRBD1,TRBJ2-7,TGCGCCAGCAGTCAACACCCGAGAGCCGGGACAGGGCCCTACGAGCAGTACTTC,CASSQHPRAGTGPYEQYF
15,TRBV7-2,NA,NA,TRBJ2-1,TGTGCCAGCAGCTTAGCCCTTGACATTTACAATGAGCAGTTCTTC,CASSLALDIYNEQFF
16,TRBV6-2/TRBV6-3,few,NA,TRBJ2-4,TGTGCCAGCAGTTACGAGGAGAACCTAGCCAAAAACATTCAGTACTTC,CASSYEENLAKNIQYF
16,TRBV10-2,NA,NA,TRBJ2-4,TGCGCCAGCAGTGGACCGATAGCGATAGCCAAAAACATTCAGTACTTC,CASSGPIAIAKNIQYF
13,TRBV14,NA,NA,TRBJ1-1,TGTGCCAGCAGCCCCTCTCCGAACACTGAAGCTTTCTTT,CASSPSPNTEAFF
17,TRBV7-9,many,TRBD1,TRBJ2-2,TGTGCCAGCAGCGGTCGACGGACAGGTTCGAACACCGGGGAGCTGTTTTTT,CASSGRRTGSNTGELFF
14,TRBV7-2,NA,TRBD1,TRBJ1-6,TGTGCCAGCAGCCCCATTGCAGGGGGGTCACCCCTCCACTTT,CASSPIAGGSPLHF
19,TRBV23-1,many,NA,TRBJ2-1,TGCGCCAGCGCAGCGGGGGACAGAGGCCTATACGGCTCCTACAATGAGCAGTTCTTC,CASAAGDRGLYGSYNEQFF
13,TRBV12-3/TRBV12-4,NA,NA,TRBJ2-3,TGTGCCAGCAGTTTTATTTACACAGATACGCAGTATTTT,CASSFIYTDTQYF
18,TRBV5-4,NA,TRBD2,TRBJ2-6,TGTGCCAGCAGCTCCGGGACTAGCGGGAGCTCTGGGGCCAACGTCCTGACTTTC,CASSSGTSGSSGANVLTF
15,TRBV29-1,many,TRBD2,TRBJ2-1,TGCAGCACTGAACAGTGGGGACTAGCGGGTAATGAGCAGTTCTTC,CSTEQWGLAGNEQFF
12,TRBV30,few,NA,TRBJ1-1,TGTGCCACCTCGACACCAAACACTGAAGCTTTCTTT,CATSTPNTEAFF
14,TRBV5-1,NA,NA,TRBJ2-1,TGCGCCAGCAGCTTGGACCCCAGCAGCGATGAGCAGTTCTTC,CASSLDPSSDEQFF
13,TRBV3-1,many,NA,TRBJ2-5,TGTGCCAGCAGCCAACGGGGGGCAGAGACCCAGTACTTC,CASSQRGAETQYF
14,TRBV5-1,many,NA,TRBJ1-1,TGCGCCAGCAGCTTGAGAGGAGGGGGAGAAGAAGCTTTCTTT,CASSLRGGGEEAFF
13,TRBV19,NA,NA,TRBJ1-5,TGTGCCAGTACCCCCGGGGCCAATCAGCCCCAGCATTTT,CASTPGANQPQHF
13,TRBV7-9,NA,NA,TRBJ2-3,TGTGCCAGCAAGCTTTTTAAAGGGAATACGCAGTATTTT,CASKLFKGNTQYF
16,TRBV3-1,few,NA,TRBJ2-7,TGTGCCAGCAGCCAAGTATTCAGCCTTCGTACCTACGAGCAGTACTTC,CASSQVFSLRTYEQYF
12,TRBV9,NA,NA,TRBJ2-1,TGTGCCAGCAGCGTAGTCGTGGGTGAGCAGTTCTTC,CASSVVVGEQFF
16,TRBV6-1,few,TRBD2,TRBJ2-7,TGTGCCAGCAGTGAAGTGAGCGGGAGGGGGGCCTACGAGCAGTACTTC,CASSEVSGRGAYEQYF
14,TRBV4-3,few,TRBD1,TRBJ2-1,TGCGCCAGCAGCCGGGACAGGGGGATCAATGAGCAGTTCTTC,CASSRDRGINEQFF
15,TRBV12-3/TRBV12-4,NA,NA,TRBJ2-1,TGTGCCAGCAGTACCGGGACCCTTGGTGGCAATGAGCAGTTCTTC,CASSTGTLGGNEQFF
15,TRBV23-1,NA,TRBD1,TRBJ1-4,TGCGCCAGCAGTCAATCTCGGGACAGGAGTGAAAAACTGTTTTTT,CASSQSRDRSEKLFF
23,TRBV14,NA,TRBD1,TRBJ2-3,TGTGCCAGCAGACAAGGACAGGGGATGCCTAGCATCCCCAGAATCCCTAGCACAGATACGCAGTATTTT,CASRQGQGMPSIPRIPSTDTQYF
17,TRBV28,many,NA,TRBJ1-1,TGTGCCAGCACGGGTGGGGGGGCGCAGAGTCTTAACACTGAAGCTTTCTTT,CASTGGGAQSLNTEAFF
15,TRBV18,few,NA,TRBJ2-7,TGTGCCAGCTCACCAGAGAGAATCGAATCCTACGAGCAGTACTTC,CASSPERIESYEQYF
14,TRBV7-9,NA,NA,TRBJ2-1,TGTGCCAGCAGCTTATCAGCCTCCTACAATGAGCAGTTCTTC,CASSLSASYNEQFF
14,TRBV20-1,few,NA,TRBJ2-1,TGCAGTCGCAGGGGCCGCAGCTCCTACAATGAGCAGTTCTTC,CSRRGRSSYNEQFF
14,TRBV20-1,NA,NA,TRBJ2-2,TGCAGTGCTCCGAGCGGAGGGGGGGCCGGGGAGCTGCTTTTT,CSAPSGGGAGELLF
16,TRBV5-1,many,TRBD1,TRBJ1-1,TGCGCCAGCAGCCTGGACAGGACCACCATTCTTGCTGAAGCTTTCTTT,CASSLDRTTILAEAFF
15,TRBV9,NA,NA,TRBJ2-5,TGTGCCAGCAGCGTAGAAAGTAGGCGGCAAGAGACCCAGTACTTC,CASSVESRRQETQYF
13,TRBV12-3/TRBV12-4,few,NA,TRBJ1-1,TGTGCCAGCTCCCTTCAGACAGGCGGTGAAGCTTTCTTT,CASSLQTGGEAFF
15,TRBV6-1,NA,TRBD2,TRBJ2-7,TGTGCCAGCAGTGCCAGCGGGAGTCTAACCTACGAGCAGTACTTC,CASSASGSLTYEQYF
19,TRBV19,NA,NA,TRBJ2-2,TGTGCCAGCCGAACGGGGACAGGGATAGCGGGAGTAAGGGCCGGGGAGCTGTTTTTT,CASRTGTGIAGVRAGELFF
14,TRBV2,few,NA,TRBJ2-5,TGTGCCAGCAGTGAGAGGGCCGGGAAGGAGACCCAGTACTTC,CASSERAGKETQYF
16,TRBV10-3,many,TRBD1,TRBJ2-2,TGTGCCATCAGGACCCGGACAGGGTCGAACACCGGGGAGCTGTTTTTT,CAIRTRTGSNTGELFF
15,TRBV5-4,NA,TRBD1,TRBJ1-4,TGTGCCAGCAGCCTAAGCGGACAGGGAAGAGAAAAACTGTTTTTT,CASSLSGQGREKLFF
15,TRBV5-8,NA,TRBD2,TRBJ2-2,TGTGCCAGCAGCCCACTAGCGGGAGGGTCCGGGGAGCTGTTTTTT,CASSPLAGGSGELFF
15,TRBV5-1,few,NA,TRBJ2-3,TGCGCCAGCAGCTACGGACGAGGATTCACAGATACGCAGTATTTT,CASSYGRGFTDTQYF
12,TRBV7-9,few,NA,TRBJ2-5,TGTGCCAGCACCCGTGGTTTAGAGACCCAGTACTTC,CASTRGLETQYF
14,TRBV27,many,NA,TRBJ2-3,TGTGCCAGCAGTAGGGCGGGGAGCACAGATACGCAGTATTTT,CASSRAGSTDTQYF
12,TRBV10-3,few,NA,TRBJ2-7,TGTGCCATCAGCGGGGGAAAGTACGAGCAGTACTTC,CAISGGKYEQYF
14,TRBV10-3,NA,NA,TRBJ2-3,TGTGCCATCAGTGAGACTTTCCCCCCGGATACGCAGTATTTT,CAISETFPPDTQYF
14,TRBV5-5,many,TRBD1,TRBJ1-4,TGTGCCAGCACCAGAGGGACAGGGGTTGAAAAACTGTTTTTT,CASTRGTGVEKLFF
14,TRBV6-1,NA,NA,TRBJ2-3,TGTGCCAGCAAACAGGGTCTCAGCACAGATACGCAGTATTTT,CASKQGLSTDTQYF
16,TRBV29-1,NA,TRBD2,TRBJ2-3,TGCAGCGTTGACCAACTAGCGGGAGGGCCTTCAGATACGCAGTATTTT,CSVDQLAGGPSDTQYF
12,TRBV30,NA,NA,TRBJ2-1,TGTGCCTGGAGTGGGGTCCCCGAGGAGCAGTTCTTC,CAWSGVPEEQFF
16,TRBV7-2,NA,TRBD2,TRBJ2-7,TGTGCCAGCAGCCTGATAGCGGGAGGGCCCTCCTACGAGCAGTACTTC,CASSLIAGGPSYEQYF
15,TRBV7-2,many,TRBD1,TRBJ1-1,TGTGCCAGCAGCTTCATGAGAGGGGGCGGCCTTGAAGCTTTCTTT,CASSFMRGGGLEAFF
13,TRBV7-9,many,TRBD1,TRBJ1-1,TGTGCCAGCAGCATACAGGGGGCAAGAGATGCTTTCTTT,CASSIQGARDAFF
12,TRBV30,NA,NA,TRBJ2-3,TGTGCCTGGGGGCCCAGGACAGATACGCAGTATTTT,CAWGPRTDTQYF
14,TRBV7-2,few,NA,TRBJ1-2,TGTGCCAGCAGCCCAAGGGACCGCCGTGACGGCTACACCTTC,CASSPRDRRDGYTF
14,TRBV2,many,NA,TRBJ2-3,TGTGCCAGCAGTGATCCTCACTGGGCAGATACGCAGTATTTT,CASSDPHWADTQYF
13,TRBV30,few,NA,TRBJ2-1,TGTGCCTGGAGTGTAAGCGGCTACAATGAGCAGTTCTTC,CAWSVSGYNEQFF